What follows are 28 T cell receptor beta chains derived from one specimen sequenced in a study of control samples from healthy donors and cancer patients. TCRdb's copy holds only in-frame clones and misses some; the assay was immunoSEQ multiplex PCR. In all, the sample yields 150,000 to 200,000 clones. The sequencing input was blood. The receptors stem from a woman aged 25 to 45 in good health.

The chain couples TRBV5-1 to TRBJ1-1; D remains ambiguous. The germline V gene has CDR1 SGHRS and CDR2 YFSETQ. V was pared by 4 bases and J by 8 bases, with 9 bases between. The CDR3 is 11 residues long. The DNA of the CDR3 is TGCGCCAGCAGCCTCCGAGGGGAAGCTTTCTTT. Translating it yields CASSLRGEAFF.

The chain carries TRBV25-1 and TRBJ1-1; the D is unclear. The CDR3 sequence is 13 residues long. The V and J ends lost 0 bases and 5 bases respectively, with 7 bases between them. The germline V gene encodes CDR1 MGHDK and CDR2 SYGVNS. In DNA form, the CDR3 reads TGTGCCAGCAGTGAATACAAAAAAACTGAAGCTTTCTTT. It encodes CASSEYKKTEAFF. Full variable domain (rest looked up from reference TRBV25-1 and TRBJ1-1): EADIYQTPRYLVIGTGKKITLECSQTMGHDKMYWYQQDPGMELHLIHYSYGVNSTEKGDLSSESTVSRIRTEHFPLTLESARPSHTSQYLCASSEYKKTEAFFGQGTRLTVV.

V usage is TRBV28 and J usage is TRBJ1-4; 10 nucleotides agree with TRBD1. CDR1 is MDHEN, CDR2 SYDVKM, per germline. CDR3 length equals 15 residues. V lost 7 bases and J lost 6; bases outside the gene matches: 8. The CDR3 is CASISGGTGDEKLFF. The DNA for the CDR3 is TGTGCCAGCATAAGTGGAGGGACAGGGGATGAAAAACTGTTTTTT. Complete variable domain (other parts from reference TRBV28 and TRBJ1-4): DVKVTQSSRYLVKRTGEKVFLECVQDMDHENMFWYRQDPGLGLRLIYFSYDVKMKEKGDIPEGYSVSREKKERFSLILESASTNQTSMYLCASISGGTGDEKLFFGSGTQLSVL.

The V and J genes are TRBV24-1 and TRBJ2-5; possibly TRBD1 for D (5 bases). Germline V gives CDR1 KGHDR, CDR2 SFDVKD. The CDR3 consists of 11 residues. Trimming took off 11 bases at V and 7 bases at J, with 13 bases between the two ends. The DNA of the CDR3 is TGTGCCAAAGGGGTAGAAGGGACCCAGTACTTC. Translation: CAKGVEGTQYF.

The rearrangement links TRBV10-2 to TRBJ2-7; perhaps TRBD2 as D (5 bases). CDR1 WSHSY and CDR2 SAAADI come from the germline V gene. CDR3 length: 16 amino acids. With 0 bases removed from V and 3 bases from J, the gap between germline ends came to 15 bases. The CDR3: CASSESIRTGSYEQYF. The CDR3 nucleotides read TGCGCCAGCAGTGAGTCGATCCGGACTGGTAGCTACGAGCAGTACTTC.

The chain employs TRBV2 and TRBJ1-3; the match to TRBD1 covers 10 bases. Looked up from germline, CDR1 is SNHLY and CDR2 is FYNNEI. V was pared by 3 bases and J by 7 bases, with 12 bases of the junction left unmatched. CDR3 length equals 17 residues. CDR3 in amino acids: CASSDVGTGERRNTIYF. The DNA for the CDR3 is TGTGCCAGCAGTGATGTGGGGACAGGGGAGCGACGGAACACCATATATTTT.

About this clone: The junction departs from the called germline gene at one end, perhaps through a read error. Other DNA sequences of this sample code for an identical CDR3. J is TRBJ1-1 and V is TRBV19; no definite D call. The CDR3 length is 15 residues. The germline V gene encodes CDR1 LNHDA and CDR2 SQIVND (reference sequence). For the CDR3, the DNA is TGTGCCAGTAGTCTCCACAGAACTCTGAACACTGAGGCTTTCTTT. It codes for CASSLHRTLNTEAFF.

J is TRBJ1-5 and V is TRBV7-6; unclear D gene. The CDR3 covers 16 residues. V was trimmed by 1 base and J by 1 base, leaving 11 bases between them. Germline V CDR1 and CDR2: SGHVS, FNYEAQ. CDR3 in DNA: TGTGCCAGCAGCTTAGATGTGGGATTAAGCAATCAGCCCCAGCATTTT. This translates into CASSLDVGLSNQPQHF. Drawing the rest from reference TRBV7-6 and TRBJ1-5, the complete variable domain is GAGVSQSPRYKVTKRGQDVALRCDPISGHVSLYWYRQALGQGPEFLTYFNYEAQQDKSGLPNDRFSAERPEGSISTLTIQRTEQRDSAMYRCASSLDVGLSNQPQHFGDGTRLSIL.

V is TRBV19 and J is TRBJ2-3, with D tentatively TRBD1 or TRBD2 (5 bases each). V was clipped by 7 bases and J by 0 bases, with 14 bases between them. The CDR3 is 15 amino acids. Germline V lookup: CDR1 LNHDA, CDR2 SQIVND (reference sequence). This CDR3 reads CASTSPGLSTDTQYF. The DNA of the CDR3 is TGTGCCAGTACTAGTCCGGGGCTCAGCACAGATACGCAGTATTTT.

The J gene is TRBJ2-7, the V gene TRBV7-9; 7 bases align to TRBD1. CDR1 SEHNR and CDR2 FQNEAQ come from the germline V gene (reference sequence). V lost 5 bases and J lost 0; bases outside the gene matches: 10. This CDR3 contains 16 residues. CDR3 nucleotide sequence: TGTGCCAGCAGCCAAAGAAGGGACAGAGACTCCTACGAGCAGTACTTC. It yields the protein CASSQRRDRDSYEQYF.

The chain joins TRBV11-2 to TRBJ2-7; D not resolved. V shed 1 base and J shed 0 bases, with 13 bases lying between them. Germline loops: CDR1 SGHAT, CDR2 FQNNGV. CDR3 length: 16 residues. CDR3 in DNA: TGTGCCAGCAGCTTAGGCGCTGGCGGCTACTCCTACGAGCAGTACTTC. Translation: CASSLGAGGYSYEQYF.

The chain links TRBV6-6 to TRBJ1-2; TRBD1 aligns across 9 bases. The CDR3 contains 14 residues. Unmatched junction bases numbered 6, after V lost 2 bases and J lost 8 bases. The germline V gene has CDR1 MNHNY and CDR2 SVGAGI (reference sequence). As DNA, the CDR3 is TGTGCCAGCAGTTACGGGGACAGGGCTGCGGGCTACACCTTC. Protein: CASSYGDRAAGYTF.

J is TRBJ1-1 and V is TRBV5-4; no clear D. V dropped 7 bases and J dropped 4 bases, with 17 bases sitting between them. Germline V gene data show CDR1 as SGHNT and CDR2 as YYREEE (reference sequence). The CDR3 sequence is 14 residues long. For the CDR3, the DNA is TGTGCCAGCGGAACTCAAGGAGTGGGCACTGAAGCTTTCTTT. It is translated as CASGTQGVGTEAFF.

The chain carries TRBV19 and TRBJ1-1; no clear D. Per germline, CDR1 LNHDA and CDR2 SQIVND (reference sequence). The germline V and J ends were trimmed by 6 bases and 11 bases, with 10 bases remaining between them. The CDR3 totals 10 residues. The CDR3 is CASSARIAFF. DNA for the CDR3: TGTGCCAGTAGCGCCCGGATCGCTTTCTTT.

The genes are TRBV10-1 and TRBJ2-7; possibly TRBD1 or TRBD2 for D (5 bases each). The CDR3 length is 14 residues. Deletions cut 6 bases from V and 2 bases from J, with 14 bases between. The germline V gene has CDR1 WNHNN and CDR2 SYGVQD (reference sequence). CDR3 nucleotide sequence: TGCGCCAGCAGACTCTCGCAGGGACCCTACGAGCAGTACTTC. This translates into CASRLSQGPYEQYF.

The chain links TRBV5-1 to TRBJ1-3; D unclear. CDR3 length: 14 residues. The V gene lost 0 bases and the J gene lost 0 bases, with 4 bases spanning the gap. Germline-derived CDR1 and CDR2 are SGHRS and YFSETQ. In nucleotides, the CDR3 is TGCGCCAGCAGCTTGGAGTACTCTGGAAACACCATATATTTT. Its translation: CASSLEYSGNTIYF.

This sequence joins TRBV27 and TRBJ2-7, with 11 bases lining up with TRBD1. The length of the CDR3 is 14 residues. With 4 bases clipped from V and 4 bases from J, the junction kept 3 bases outside the gene matches. Germline loops: CDR1 MNHEY, CDR2 SMNVEV (reference sequence). CDR3 nucleotide sequence: TGTGCCAGCAGTTGGACAGGGGGCTCTTACGAGCAGTACTTC. Protein sequence: CASSWTGGSYEQYF.

J is TRBJ2-3 and V is TRBV7-2, with 9 bases matching TRBD2. Germline lookup yields CDR1 SGHTA and CDR2 FQGNSA. The CDR3 length is 14 residues. J lost 4 bases, V lost 5 bases, and 4 bases had no gene match. CDR3 nucleotides: TGTGCCAGCAGCCCGGGACTAGCCCCAGATACGCAGTATTTT. Translating gives CASSPGLAPDTQYF.

The CDR3 here is CATSRVSHSGNTIYF. The DNA of the CDR3 is TGTGCCACCAGCAGAGTCAGCCACTCTGGAAACACCATATATTTT. The chain joins TRBV15 to TRBJ1-3; unclear D gene. The CDR3 has 15 amino acids. Germline V CDR1 and CDR2: LNHNV, YYDKDF (reference sequence). Trimming shortened V by 1 base and J by 0 bases, and 7 bases separated the two germline ends.

Comment on this clone: The junction does not match germline at one end; this may be a read error. The chain couples TRBV7-7 to TRBJ2-7; TRBD1 might be the D (6 bases). CDR3 size: 14 residues. CDR1 is SSHAT and CDR2 is FNYEAQ in the germline V gene (reference sequence). In DNA form, the CDR3 reads TGTGCTAGCAGCGCAGGGGTCGGAGCCCCCGAGCAGTACTTC. It specifies CASSAGVGAPEQYF.

The chain combines TRBV5-6 with TRBJ2-2; D call uncertain. The germline V gene encodes CDR1 SGHDT and CDR2 YYEEEE. CDR3 length: 13 amino acids. Trimming pared 1 base from V and 5 bases from J, leaving 6 bases between. CDR3 nucleotides: TGTGCCAGCAGCTTGCCGGAGACCGGGGAGCTGTTTTTT. As protein: CASSLPETGELFF.

V usage is TRBV28 and J usage is TRBJ1-1; the D is unclear. CDR1 and CDR2 from the germline V gene are MDHEN and SYDVKM. Between the trimmed V and J ends, which lost 7 bases and 0 bases, there was a span of 15 bases. The CDR3 extends over 15 amino acids. The CDR3 spells CASMIGIALNTEAFF. DNA of the CDR3: TGTGCCAGCATGATAGGGATCGCCTTGAACACTGAAGCTTTCTTT.

The chain joins TRBV12-3 or TRBV12-4 to TRBJ2-3; D may be TRBD1 or TRBD2 (5 bases each). Between the trimmed V and J ends, which lost 8 bases and 1 base, there was a span of 10 bases. The CDR3 spans 13 residues. CDR3 loop: CASGGRGTDTQYF. In nucleotides, the CDR3 is TGTGCCAGCGGAGGCAGGGGCACAGATACGCAGTATTTT.

The chain joins TRBV28 to TRBJ2-2; maybe TRBD1 (5 bases). The CDR3 loop spans 15 amino acids. Germline-derived CDR1 and CDR2 are MDHEN and SYDVKM. The V and J ends lost 8 bases and 1 base respectively, with 14 bases between them. The CDR3 nucleotides are TGTGCCAGCGGGGCACAGCTCTGGAACACCGGGGAGCTGTTTTTT. Translated, it gives CASGAQLWNTGELFF.

The chain couples TRBV7-9 to TRBJ2-7, with a weak D call TRBD2 (7 bases). The V and J ends lost 3 bases and 4 bases respectively, with 13 bases between them. This CDR3 contains 14 residues. Germline V lookup: CDR1 SEHNR, CDR2 FQNEAQ (reference sequence). The CDR3 region has the DNA TGTGCCAGCAGCTTTCGGGGGGCAAATTACGAGCAGTACTTC. Residues: CASSFRGANYEQYF.

J is TRBJ2-1 and V is TRBV24-1; the D is unclear. The CDR3 loop spans 14 amino acids. The germline CDR1 and CDR2 sequences are KGHDR and SFDVKD. Trimming took 3 bases from V and 9 from J, leaving 14 bases between them. The CDR3 sequence: CATSDPAFVGEQFF. Written as DNA, the CDR3 is TGTGCCACCAGTGATCCTGCATTCGTTGGTGAGCAGTTCTTC.

The chain uses TRBV27 and TRBJ1-2, with D unclear. Between the trimmed V and J ends, which lost 0 bases and 7 bases, there was a span of 15 bases. The CDR3 totals 15 residues. From germline, CDR1 is MNHEY and CDR2 SMNVEV (reference sequence). In DNA, the CDR3 is TGTGCCAGCAGTTTATCGGTCCTTGGCACGGGTGGCTACACCTTC. It yields the protein CASSLSVLGTGGYTF.

V gene TRBV7-2 combines with J gene TRBJ2-6, with 7 bases identical to TRBD1. J was trimmed by 0 bases and V by 3 bases; bases with no gene match: 5. The CDR3 has 17 residues. Germline-derived CDR1 and CDR2 are SGHTA and FQGNSA. The CDR3 nucleotides read TGTGCCAGCAGCTTCGGGACAGTTTACTCTGGGGCCAACGTCCTGACTTTC. It specifies CASSFGTVYSGANVLTF.